The entry below gives a single T cell receptor beta chain sequence along with its context. This record comes from a study of blood T cell repertoires in COVID-19. Looking at the study overall: There were acute and convalescent COVID-19 samples, and they came from the United States, Italy and Spain.

This CDR3 comprises 13 residues. In germline, CDR1 is MGHRA, CDR2 YSYEKL. V lost 5 bases and J lost 5, with 13 bases in between. How the authors handled the data: Reference gene primer amplification yielded estimated nucleated cell counts. Repertoires were generated with immunoSEQ multiplex PCR, while TCRdb's copy carries only in-frame clones and drops some. V and J calls and clone size follow that table, whereas D and trimming were derived from the DNA. The sample includes almost 350,000 clones, more than 70% of them seen just once. The sequence was obtained from a woman aged 60 to 75 with COVID-19, enrolled during active disease. The sample was peripheral blood. The chain joins TRBV4-1 to TRBJ2-7; D is unclear. This chain's CDR3 is CASSSGLVDEQYF. As DNA, the CDR3 is TGCGCCAGCAGCTCAGGTCTGGTGGACGAGCAGTACTTC.